This is a list of T cell receptor beta chains from one sample in a study of shared clonotypes between healthy human individuals. Produced via immunoSEQ multiplex PCR; TCRdb's table is partial and in-frame only. Seen here are about 610,000 clones, approximately 96% observed once, and the top ten hold less than 0.13%. Sequenced input: naive CD8+ T cells sorted from blood. All receptors come from a woman under 40 in good health. Both conserved end residues are trimmed from each CDR3.

TRBV27	TRBJ2-1	ASSFDPYNEQF
TRBV5-4	TRBJ2-7	ASSLARLAGGYEQY
TRBV10-2	TRBJ2-7	ASSEPGKGIYEQY
TRBV5-1	TRBJ2-6	ASSPGTAPSSGANVLT
TRBV10-1	TRBJ2-7	ASRIPLGGPYEQY
TRBV4-1	TRBJ2-1	ASSVRGGQVANEQF
TRBV28	TRBJ2-3	ASSPYTDTQY
TRBV4-1	TRBJ1-5	ASSDRGGNQPQH
TRBV29-1	TRBJ1-1	SAFAAGVNTEAF
TRBV14	TRBJ2-3	ASSHRDYTDTQY
TRBV4-1	TRBJ1-5	ASSQGFDSNQPQH
TRBV29-1	TRBJ2-7	SVVVGTYEQY
TRBV30	TRBJ2-7	AWDLGRGYEQY
TRBV28	TRBJ1-4	ASSLRKATNEKLF
TRBV5-4	TRBJ2-7	ASSPSGASYEQY
TRBV9	TRBJ2-2	ASSVKGLAGYTGELF
TRBV30	TRBJ2-2	AWSSGQGAGGELF
TRBV5-6	TRBJ1-4	ASSLEQSNEKLF
TRBV4-1	TRBJ1-6	ASSQSRDSPLH
TRBV23-1	TRBJ2-5	ASSQSAGPSYQETQY
TRBV30	TRBJ1-1	AWAGDTEAF
TRBV9	TRBJ2-7	ASSVGYSGQGAYEQY
TRBV27	TRBJ1-1	ASSLGGARTEAF
TRBV9	TRBJ2-2	ASRRQNTGELF
TRBV28	TRBJ2-7	ASSRLRDSSYEQY
TRBV5-4	TRBJ1-2	ASSQGDNGYGYT
TRBV6-5	TRBJ1-2	ASTRAQGGGYT
TRBV28	TRBJ2-7	ASRRRQGPYEQY
TRBV6-6	TRBJ2-1	ASRARGDYNEQF
TRBV4-1	TRBJ1-5	ASSRTGNQPQH
TRBV18	TRBJ1-5	ASFRRRQPQH
TRBV5-4	TRBJ2-5	ASSLGLAGETQY
TRBV30	TRBJ1-1	AWSVAWNTEAF
TRBV27	TRBJ1-2	ASGEGGNGYT
TRBV5-4	TRBJ2-1	ASSYSAEQF
TRBV27	TRBJ2-5	ASSLIGAVETQY
TRBV27	TRBJ1-1	ASSLPTGGETEAF
TRBV29-1	TRBJ1-1	SVEISRGMGTEAF
TRBV15	TRBJ2-4	ATSSVGQGGSKNIQY
TRBV5-5	TRBJ1-2	ASSFKGNYGYT
TRBV7-9	TRBJ2-2	ASSPWDTGELF
TRBV5-4	TRBJ2-7	ASSLYPESSYEQY
TRBV7-9	TRBJ1-1	ATTVGNIGAF
TRBV27	TRBJ2-1	ASSDRTSGYNEQF
TRBV28	TRBJ2-2	ASSLWYASAPMNTGELF
TRBV10-3	TRBJ2-7	AIRGMTSTAYEQY
TRBV15	TRBJ1-5	ATRAGGYNQPQH
TRBV7-6	TRBJ2-7	ASSPPGPYEQY
TRBV19	TRBJ1-1	ASSYPSLQGASEAF
TRBV25-1	TRBJ2-2	AVGGGELF
TRBV5-4	TRBJ2-2	ASSPPGREDYTGELF
TRBV6-5	TRBJ1-6	ARGQSYSPLH
TRBV4-1	TRBJ2-7	ASSQDQRGSSEQY
TRBV27	TRBJ2-1	ASSWPAGGKGNEQF
TRBV19	TRBJ2-1	ASSDRGRDHEQF
TRBV4-2	TRBJ1-1	ASSPTSGGAVEAF
TRBV4-1	TRBJ2-7	ASSQEPGLSETYEQY
TRBV19	TRBJ2-7	ATKPTARTSYEQY
TRBV6-1	TRBJ1-5	ASGGNQPQH
TRBV5-1	TRBJ1-2	ASSLARDRNIYGYT